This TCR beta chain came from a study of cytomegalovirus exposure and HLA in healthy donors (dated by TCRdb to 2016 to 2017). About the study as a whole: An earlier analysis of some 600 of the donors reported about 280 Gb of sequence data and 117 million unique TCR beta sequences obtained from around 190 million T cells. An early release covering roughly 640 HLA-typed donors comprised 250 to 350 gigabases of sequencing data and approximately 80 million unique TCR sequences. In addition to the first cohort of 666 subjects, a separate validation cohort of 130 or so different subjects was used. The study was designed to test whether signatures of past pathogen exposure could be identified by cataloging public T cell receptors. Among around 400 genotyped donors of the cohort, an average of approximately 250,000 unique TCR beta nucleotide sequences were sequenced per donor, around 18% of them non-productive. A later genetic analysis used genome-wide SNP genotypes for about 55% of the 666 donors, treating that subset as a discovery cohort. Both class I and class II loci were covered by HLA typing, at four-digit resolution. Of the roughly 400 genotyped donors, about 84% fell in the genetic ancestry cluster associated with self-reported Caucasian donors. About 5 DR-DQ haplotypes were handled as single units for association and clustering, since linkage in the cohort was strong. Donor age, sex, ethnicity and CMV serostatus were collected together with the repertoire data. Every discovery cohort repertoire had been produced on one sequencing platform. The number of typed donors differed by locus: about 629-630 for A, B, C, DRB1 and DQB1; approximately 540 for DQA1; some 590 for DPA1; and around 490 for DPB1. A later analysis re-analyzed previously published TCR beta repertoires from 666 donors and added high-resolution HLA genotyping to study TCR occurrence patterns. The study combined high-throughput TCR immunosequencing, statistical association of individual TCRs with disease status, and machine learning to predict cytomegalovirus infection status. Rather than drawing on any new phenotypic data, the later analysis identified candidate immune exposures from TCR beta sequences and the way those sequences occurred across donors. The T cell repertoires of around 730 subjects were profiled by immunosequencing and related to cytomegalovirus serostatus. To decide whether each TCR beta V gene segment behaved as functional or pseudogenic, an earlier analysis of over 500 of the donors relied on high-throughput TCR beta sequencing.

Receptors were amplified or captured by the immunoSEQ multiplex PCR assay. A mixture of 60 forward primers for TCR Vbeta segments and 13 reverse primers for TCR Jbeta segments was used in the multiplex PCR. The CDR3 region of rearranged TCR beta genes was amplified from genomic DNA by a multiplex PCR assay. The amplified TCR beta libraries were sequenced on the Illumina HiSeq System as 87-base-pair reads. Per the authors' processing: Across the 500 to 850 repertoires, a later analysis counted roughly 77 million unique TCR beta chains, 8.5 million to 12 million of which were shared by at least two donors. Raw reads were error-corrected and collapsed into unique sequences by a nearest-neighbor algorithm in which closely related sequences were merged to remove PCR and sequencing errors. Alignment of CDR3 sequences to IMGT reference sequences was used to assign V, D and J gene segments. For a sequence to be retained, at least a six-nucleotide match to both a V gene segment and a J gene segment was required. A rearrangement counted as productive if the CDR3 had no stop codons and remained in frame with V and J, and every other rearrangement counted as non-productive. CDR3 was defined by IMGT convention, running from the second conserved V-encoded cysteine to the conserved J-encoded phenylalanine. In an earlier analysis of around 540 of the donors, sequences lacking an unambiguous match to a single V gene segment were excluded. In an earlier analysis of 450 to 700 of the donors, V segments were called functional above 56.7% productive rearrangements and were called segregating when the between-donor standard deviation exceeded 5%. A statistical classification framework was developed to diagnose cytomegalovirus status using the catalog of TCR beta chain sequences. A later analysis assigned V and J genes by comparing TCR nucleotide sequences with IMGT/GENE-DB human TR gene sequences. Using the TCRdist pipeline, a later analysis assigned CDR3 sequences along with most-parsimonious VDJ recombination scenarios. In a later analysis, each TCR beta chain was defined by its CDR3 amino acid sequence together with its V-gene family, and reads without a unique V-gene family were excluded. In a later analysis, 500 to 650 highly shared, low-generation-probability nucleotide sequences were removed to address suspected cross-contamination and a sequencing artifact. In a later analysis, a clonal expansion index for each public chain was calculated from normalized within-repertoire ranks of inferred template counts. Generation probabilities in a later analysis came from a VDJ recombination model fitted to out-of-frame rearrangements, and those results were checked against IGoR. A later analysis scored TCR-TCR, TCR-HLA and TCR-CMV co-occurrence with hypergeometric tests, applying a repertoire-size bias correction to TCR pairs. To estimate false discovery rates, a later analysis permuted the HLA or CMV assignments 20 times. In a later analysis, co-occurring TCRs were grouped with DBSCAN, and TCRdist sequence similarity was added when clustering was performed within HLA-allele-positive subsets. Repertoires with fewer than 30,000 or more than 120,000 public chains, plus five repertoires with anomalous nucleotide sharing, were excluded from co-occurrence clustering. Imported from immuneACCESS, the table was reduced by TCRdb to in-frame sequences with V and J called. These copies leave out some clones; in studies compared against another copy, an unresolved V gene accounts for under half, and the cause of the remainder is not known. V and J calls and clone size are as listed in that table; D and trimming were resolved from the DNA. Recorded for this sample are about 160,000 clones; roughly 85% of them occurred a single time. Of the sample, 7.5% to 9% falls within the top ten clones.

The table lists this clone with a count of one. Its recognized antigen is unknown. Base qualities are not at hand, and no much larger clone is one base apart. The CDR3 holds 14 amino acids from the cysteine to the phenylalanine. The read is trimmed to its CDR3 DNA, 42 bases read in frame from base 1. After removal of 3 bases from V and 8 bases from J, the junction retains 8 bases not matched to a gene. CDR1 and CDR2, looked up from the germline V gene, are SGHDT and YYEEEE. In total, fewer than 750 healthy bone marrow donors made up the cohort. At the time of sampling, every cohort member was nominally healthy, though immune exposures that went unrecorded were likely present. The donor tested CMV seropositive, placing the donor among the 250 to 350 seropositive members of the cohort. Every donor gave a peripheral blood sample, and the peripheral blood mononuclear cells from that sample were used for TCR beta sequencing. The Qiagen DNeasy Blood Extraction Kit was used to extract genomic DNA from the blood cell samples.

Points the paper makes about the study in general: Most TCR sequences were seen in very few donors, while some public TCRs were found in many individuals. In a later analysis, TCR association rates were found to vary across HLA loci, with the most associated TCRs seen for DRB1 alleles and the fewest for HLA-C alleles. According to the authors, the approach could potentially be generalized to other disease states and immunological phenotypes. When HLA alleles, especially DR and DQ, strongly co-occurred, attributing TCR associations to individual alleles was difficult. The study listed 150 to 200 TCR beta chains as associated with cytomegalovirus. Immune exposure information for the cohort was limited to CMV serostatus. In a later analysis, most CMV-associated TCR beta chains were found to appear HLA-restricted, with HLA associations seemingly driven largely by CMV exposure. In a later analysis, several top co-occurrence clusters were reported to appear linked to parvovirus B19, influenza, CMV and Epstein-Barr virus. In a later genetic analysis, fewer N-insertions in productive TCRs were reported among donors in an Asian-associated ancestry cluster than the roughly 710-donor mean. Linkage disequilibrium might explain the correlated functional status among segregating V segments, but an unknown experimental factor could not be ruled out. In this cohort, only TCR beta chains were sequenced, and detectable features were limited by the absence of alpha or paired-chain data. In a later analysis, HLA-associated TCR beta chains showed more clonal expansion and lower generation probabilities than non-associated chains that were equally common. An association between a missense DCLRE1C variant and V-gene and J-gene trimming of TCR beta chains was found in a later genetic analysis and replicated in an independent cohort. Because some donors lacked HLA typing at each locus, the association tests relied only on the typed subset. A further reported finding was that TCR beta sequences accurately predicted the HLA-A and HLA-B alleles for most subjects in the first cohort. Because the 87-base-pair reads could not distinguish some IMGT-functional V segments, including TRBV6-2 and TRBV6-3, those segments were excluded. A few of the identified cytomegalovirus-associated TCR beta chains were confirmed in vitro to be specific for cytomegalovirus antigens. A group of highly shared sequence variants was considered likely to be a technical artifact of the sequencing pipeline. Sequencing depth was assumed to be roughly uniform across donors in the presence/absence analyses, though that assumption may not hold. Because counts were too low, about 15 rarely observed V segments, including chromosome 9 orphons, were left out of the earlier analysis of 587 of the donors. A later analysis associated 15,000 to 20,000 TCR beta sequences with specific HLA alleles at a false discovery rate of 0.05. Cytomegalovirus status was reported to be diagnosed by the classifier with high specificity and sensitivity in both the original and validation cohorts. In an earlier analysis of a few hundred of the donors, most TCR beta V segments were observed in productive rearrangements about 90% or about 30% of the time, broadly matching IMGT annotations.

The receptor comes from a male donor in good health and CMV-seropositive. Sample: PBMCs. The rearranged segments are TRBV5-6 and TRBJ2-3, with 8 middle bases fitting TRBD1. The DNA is TGTGCCAGCAGCTCCCAGGGGGCCTCGGGTACGCAGTATTTT. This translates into CASSSQGASGTQYF.